This entry concerns a single TCR beta chain. This entry comes from a study of OX40 agonist ivuxolimab in advanced cancers. At the level of the study: Melanoma, hepatocellular carcinoma, head and neck or renal cell cancer occurred in dose-escalation patients.

The assay was immunoSEQ multiplex PCR, and TCRdb's table has in-frame clones only and misses some. The sample has about 78,000 clones; approximately 90% are singletons. V was clipped by 2 bases and J by 7 bases, with 11 bases between them. Germline lookup yields CDR1 ENHRY and CDR2 SYGVKD. The CDR3 contains 13 residues. The chain links TRBV10-3 to TRBJ2-5, with D perhaps matching TRBD2 (6 bases). Sequenced here: CD4+ or CD8+ T cells sorted from blood, sampled in a trial of the OX40 agonist ivuxolimab. This receptor was identified in an adult with an advanced solid tumor such as melanoma, head and neck, liver or kidney cancer. The CDR3 nucleotides are TGTGCCATCAGTGAGGTCCCCGGGGGGACCCAGTACTTC. Its translation: CAISEVPGGTQYF.